This section outlines one T cell receptor (beta chain) sequence together with its context. Original data processing: Reference gene primer amplification gave nucleated cell count estimates. Data came from immunoSEQ multiplex PCR; TCRdb stores just in-frame clones and leaves some out. The DNA was the basis for D and trimming; V, J and clone size are from that table. There are about 130,000 clones in the sample; approximately 80% occur only once, and about 10% lies in the top ten. V was pared by 5 bases and J by 1 base, with 8 bases between. The CDR3 is 13 amino acids. From germline, CDR1 is MNHEY and CDR2 SVGAGI. The data originate from a study of blood T cell repertoires in COVID-19. At the level of the study: Material from acute and convalescent COVID-19 was sourced from the United States, Italy and Spain. PBMCs, B-cell-depleted T cells, or T cells were the source of the cDNA or gDNA that made up the material.

The receptor was derived from a man in his 60s with acute or convalescent COVID-19. Material: peripheral blood. The chain is built from TRBV6-5 and TRBJ1-2; D call uncertain. In nucleotides, the CDR3 is TGTGCCAGCAGTCCCGACTTTAACTATGGCTACACCTTC. Residues: CASSPDFNYGYTF.